These 20 T cell receptor beta chains were sequenced from one sample in a study of OX40 agonist ivuxolimab in advanced cancers. Repertoires were generated with immunoSEQ multiplex PCR, while TCRdb's copy carries only in-frame clones and drops some. Here the sample spans approximately 79,000 clones, around 94% being singletons. Sequencing used CD4+ or CD8+ T cells sorted from blood, obtained in a trial of the OX40 agonist ivuxolimab. The receptors derive from an adult with an advanced solid tumor such as melanoma, head and neck, liver or kidney cancer.

The chain employs TRBV7-2 and TRBJ2-5; TRBD2 is a possible D gene (5 bases). Trimming pared 1 base from V and 2 bases from J, leaving 14 bases between. CDR1 is SGHTA and CDR2 is FQGNSA in the germline V gene. The CDR3 is 16 amino acids. DNA of the CDR3: TGTGCCAGCAGCTTAGGGACTTGGCCGCAACAAGAGACCCAGTACTTC. It specifies CASSLGTWPQQETQYF.

J is TRBJ1-1 and V is TRBV5-5; D not resolved. From germline, CDR1 is SGHKS and CDR2 YYEKEE (reference sequence). The V and J ends lost 0 bases and 1 base respectively, with 25 bases between them. The CDR3 is 20 amino acids. CDR3 sequence reads: CASSLVDLGNVARGNTEAFF. CDR3 DNA: TGTGCCAGCAGCTTGGTTGACCTTGGGAATGTCGCCCGAGGGAACACTGAAGCTTTCTTT.

The rearrangement joins TRBV5-4 to TRBJ2-3; weak D call: TRBD2 (6 bases). This CDR3 region has 16 residues. Trimming stripped 3 bases from V and 5 bases from J, with 19 bases between. The V gene's germline CDR1 is SGHNT and CDR2 YYREEE (reference sequence). The CDR3 loop reads CASSWGDLGQGDTQYF. The CDR3 DNA reads TGTGCCAGCAGCTGGGGGGACCTTGGTCAGGGAGATACGCAGTATTTT.

The CDR3 DNA is TGTGCTAGTGGTTTGGTACGGGACAGGGACGGCTACACCTTC. This codes for CASGLVRDRDGYTF. This chain connects TRBV12-5 to TRBJ1-2; 9 bases line up with TRBD1. Losses at the gene ends were 0 bases for V and 8 bases for J; bases not matched to a gene: 4. The CDR3 is made up of 14 amino acids. In germline, CDR1 is LGHNT, CDR2 FRNRAP. Based on the CDR3 plus reference TRBV12-5 and TRBJ1-2, the full variable domain is DARVTQTPRHKVTEMGQEVTMRCQPILGHNTVFWYRQTMMQGLELLAYFRNRAPLDDSGMPKDRFSAEMPDATLATLKIQPSEPRDSAVYFCASGLVRDRDGYTFGSGTRLTVV.

The chain recombines TRBV4-1 with TRBJ1-1; tentatively, D is TRBD1 (5 bases). The length of the CDR3 is 17 residues. Germline V CDR1 and CDR2: MGHRA, YSYEKL. Trimming took 0 bases from V and 2 from J, leaving 16 bases between them. In DNA form, the CDR3 reads TGCGCCAGCAGCCAAGATCGCCGCGGGACGGTAAACACTGAAGCTTTCTTT. Residues: CASSQDRRGTVNTEAFF.

The rearrangement joins TRBV27 to TRBJ2-7; 9 bases agree with TRBD1. V lost 2 bases and J lost 2; bases outside the gene matches: 4. Germline CDR1 is MNHEY and CDR2 is SMNVEV (reference sequence). The CDR3 length is 15 residues. Here the CDR3 DNA reads TGTGCCAGCAGTTTAGGGACAGGGCCCCCCTACGAGCAGTACTTC. It translates to CASSLGTGPPYEQYF.

The rearrangement uses TRBV19 and TRBJ2-6; no definite D call. The CDR3 is 14 residues long. Trimming removed 5 bases from V and 0 bases from J, with 5 bases in between. Germline CDR1 LNHDA, CDR2 SQIVND (reference sequence). This CDR3 is CASSASSGANVLTF. In nucleotides, the CDR3 is TGTGCCAGTAGTGCCTCCTCTGGGGCCAACGTCCTGACTTTC. Full variable domain (outside the CDR3, taken from reference TRBV19 and TRBJ2-6): DGGITQSPKYLFRKEGQNVTLSCEQNLNHDAMYWYRQDPGQGLRLIYYSQIVNDFQKGDIAEGYSVSREKKESFPLTVTSAQKNPTAFYLCASSASSGANVLTFGAGSRLTVL.

The rearrangement joins TRBV4-1 to TRBJ2-1; 10 nucleotides match TRBD2. Unmatched junction bases numbered 9, after V lost 1 base and J lost 15 bases. Per germline, CDR1 MGHRA and CDR2 YSYEKL. CDR3 length: 14 residues. Here the CDR3 DNA reads TGCGCCAGCAGCCAAGCGGATAGCGGGGGGACGCGGTTCTTC. Its translation: CASSQADSGGTRFF.

V and J are TRBV15 and TRBJ2-5, with 7 bases that match TRBD2. Germline loops: CDR1 LNHNV, CDR2 YYDKDF (reference sequence). The length of the CDR3 is 16 residues. The V segment lost 3 bases and the J segment 5 bases; nucleotides outside the gene matches: 12. The CDR3 bases are TGTGCCACCAGCAGCCGAGGGGCGGGGCGGGAGGAGACCCAGTACTTC. Amino acid sequence: CATSSRGAGREETQYF.

The chain joins TRBV10-3 to TRBJ2-7, with 12 bases identical to TRBD2. The junction had 0 bases not matched to a gene; V was cut back by 0 bases and J by 3 bases. The CDR3 runs to 15 residues. The germline gives CDR1 ENHRY, CDR2 SYGVKD. CDR3 in DNA: TGTGCCATCAGTGAGTCGGGACTAGCGGGCTACGAGCAGTACTTC. Amino acids: CAISESGLAGYEQYF.

V usage is TRBV27 and J usage is TRBJ2-7; D perhaps matches TRBD2 (5 bases). V was trimmed by 2 bases and J by 3 bases, leaving 8 bases between them. The CDR3 spans 13 residues. In germline, CDR1 is MNHEY, CDR2 SMNVEV (reference sequence). The CDR3: CASSLRSGYEQYF. CDR3 nucleotide sequence: TGTGCCAGCAGTTTACGGAGCGGCTACGAGCAGTACTTC.

The CDR3 bases are TGTGCCACCAGCAGAGATCTGGCGGGTGGGTCCTACAATGAGCAGTTCTTC. Translating it yields CATSRDLAGGSYNEQFF. The V and J genes are TRBV15 and TRBJ2-1; TRBD2 is a possible D gene (5 bases). The V gene lost 0 bases and the J gene lost 1 base, with 13 bases spanning the gap. Germline assignment: CDR1 LNHNV and CDR2 YYDKDF (reference sequence). The CDR3 is 17 amino acids.

The CDR3 DNA sequence: TGTGCCAGCAGTTGGAGCGGGACAGCTTACTACGAGCAGTACTTC. Translated, it gives CASSWSGTAYYEQYF. The chain couples TRBV27 to TRBJ2-7; perhaps D is TRBD1 or TRBD2 (7 bases each). Trimming took 4 bases from V and 3 from J, leaving 16 bases between them. The CDR3 has 15 amino acids. In germline, CDR1 is MNHEY, CDR2 SMNVEV (reference sequence).

The CDR3 sequence: CASRDTTGGNTGELFF. CDR3 DNA: TGTGCCAGCAGGGATACAACAGGGGGGAACACCGGGGAGCTGTTTTTT. The chain joins TRBV7-9 to TRBJ2-2; 8 nucleotides align to TRBD1. V gave up 6 bases and J gave up 1 base; unmatched junction bases: 7. The CDR3 has 16 amino acids. Germline CDR1 is SEHNR and CDR2 is FQNEAQ (reference sequence).

The CDR3 region is CASSPGGEAFF. CDR3 coding DNA: TGCGCCAGCAGCCCCGGGGGTGAAGCTTTCTTT. The V and J genes are TRBV5-1 and TRBJ1-1; a possible D gene is TRBD1 (5 bases). The CDR3 contains 11 residues. From germline, CDR1 is SGHRS and CDR2 YFSETQ. V lost 4 bases and J lost 7, with 8 bases in between.

The CDR3 region is CASSLGTGYDYEQYF. The CDR3 DNA reads TGTGCCAGCAGCTTAGGCACAGGGTACGACTACGAGCAGTACTTC. The genes are TRBV7-2 and TRBJ2-7; possibly TRBD1 for D (6 bases). Trimming took off 1 base at V and 3 bases at J, with 13 bases between the two ends. Germline CDR1 is SGHTA and CDR2 is FQGNSA. The CDR3 contains 15 residues.

This chain joins TRBV4-2 and TRBJ1-3; 10 bases are shared with TRBD1. Germline values: CDR1 LGHNA, CDR2 YNFKEQ. J lost 4 bases, V lost 2 bases, and 5 bases had no gene match. CDR3 size: 16 residues. In DNA form, the CDR3 reads TGTGCCAGCAGCCAACCGGGACAGGGGACCGGAAACACCATATATTTT. Translated: CASSQPGQGTGNTIYF.

This clone was seen a handful of times. The V and J genes are TRBV10-1 and TRBJ1-1; the match to TRBD1 covers 9 bases. Germline CDR1 is WNHNN and CDR2 is SYGVQD (reference sequence). The CDR3 has 13 residues. V shed 2 bases and J 11 bases; nucleotides not matched to a gene: 6. As DNA, the CDR3 is TGCGCCAGCAGTGAGGGGACAGGGCGTGAGGCTTTCTTT. Protein product: CASSEGTGREAFF.

This chain links TRBV28 with TRBJ2-4; possible D gene TRBD1, 6 bases. The CDR3 sequence is 16 residues long. V was cut by 6 bases and J by 8 bases, with 23 bases left in between. Germline-derived CDR1 and CDR2 are MDHEN and SYDVKM. CDR3 sequence reads: CASSRSGALLGYIQYF. Here the CDR3 DNA reads TGTGCCAGCAGCAGATCAGGGGCGCTGCTGGGTTACATTCAGTACTTC.

The rearrangement links TRBV28 to TRBJ2-1, with TRBD1 matching over 11 bases. The CDR3 is 13 residues long. V lost 5 bases to trimming and J lost 8 bases; unmatched junction nucleotides: 2. Germline V gene lookup returns CDR1 MDHEN and CDR2 SYDVKM. CDR3 sequence (DNA): TGTGCCAGCAGTCTGGGACAGGGGGATGAGCAGTTCTTC. This translates into CASSLGQGDEQFF.